This T cell receptor beta chain was sequenced in a study of T cell repertoires in cytomegalovirus infection. On the study more broadly: The public TCR beta signatures pointed to both CMV infection and matching HLA type.

The length of the CDR3 is 14 residues. Germline V gene lookup returns CDR1 DFQATT and CDR2 SNEGSKA (reference sequence). V lost 2 bases to trimming and J lost 0 bases; unmatched junction nucleotides: 3. As to this clonotype: Its antigen remains unidentified.

Study-level results: The ex vivo response showed dominance by HLA-C-restricted CMV-specific TCR beta clonotypes.

TCRdb fed the reads into MiXCR, producing one record per CDR3 protein. In the table there are approximately 300,000 distinct CDR3 sequences, around 25% of which are singletons. The sequences come from cultured PBMCs, collected from culture after CMV antigen stimulation. The receptor comes from a human donor in good health (CMV status not recorded). Some clones in this sample may be carry-over from other donors' samples. The chain links TRBV20-1 to TRBJ1-1; 7 nucleotides agree with TRBD1. The DNA for the CDR3 is TGCAGTGCTAGATCGGGACAGTTGAACACTGAAGCTTTCTTT. The encoded protein is CSARSGQLNTEAFF.